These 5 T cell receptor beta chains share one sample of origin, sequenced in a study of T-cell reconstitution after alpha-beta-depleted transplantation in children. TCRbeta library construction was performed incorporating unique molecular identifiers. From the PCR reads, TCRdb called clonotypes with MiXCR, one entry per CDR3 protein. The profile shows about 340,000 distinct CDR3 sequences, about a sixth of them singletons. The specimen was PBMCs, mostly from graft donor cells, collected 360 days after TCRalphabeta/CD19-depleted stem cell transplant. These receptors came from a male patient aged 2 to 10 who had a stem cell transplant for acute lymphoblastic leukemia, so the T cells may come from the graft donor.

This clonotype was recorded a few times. The DNA of the CDR3 is TGTGCCAGCAGTTACGGGACTGGCTCCTACAATGAGCAGTTCTTC. As protein: CASSYGTGSYNEQFF. The chain joins TRBV6-2 or TRBV6-3 to TRBJ2-1, with D tentatively TRBD2 (6 bases). V was trimmed by 2 bases and J by 0 bases, leaving 8 bases between them. This CDR3 has 15 amino acids. CDR1 and CDR2 from the germline V gene are MNHEY and SVGEGT.

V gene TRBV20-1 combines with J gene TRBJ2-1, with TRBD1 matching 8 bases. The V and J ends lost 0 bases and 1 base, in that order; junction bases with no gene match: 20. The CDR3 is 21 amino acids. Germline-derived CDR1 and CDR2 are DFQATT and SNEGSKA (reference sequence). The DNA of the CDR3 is TGCAGTGCTAGAGATCCTCTAACAGGGGGTAGTAGACTGGGATCCTACAATGAGCAGTTCTTC. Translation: CSARDPLTGGSRLGSYNEQFF.

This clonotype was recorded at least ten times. CDR3 bases: TGTGCCAGCAGTTTATACAGGGAGGAAGGTGAGCAGTTCTTC. Translation: CASSLYREEGEQFF. The rearrangement uses TRBV12-3 or TRBV12-4 and TRBJ2-1; the D call may be TRBD1 or TRBD2 (6 bases each). The CDR3 loop spans 14 amino acids. The V gene lost 2 bases and the J gene lost 9 bases, with 14 bases spanning the gap.

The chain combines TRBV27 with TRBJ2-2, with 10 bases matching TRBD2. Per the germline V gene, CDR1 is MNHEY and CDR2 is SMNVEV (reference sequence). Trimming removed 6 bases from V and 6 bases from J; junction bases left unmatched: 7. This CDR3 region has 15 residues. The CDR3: CASSSGGVLAGELFF. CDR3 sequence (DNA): TGTGCCAGCAGCAGCGGGGGGGTGCTCGCCGGGGAGCTGTTTTTT.

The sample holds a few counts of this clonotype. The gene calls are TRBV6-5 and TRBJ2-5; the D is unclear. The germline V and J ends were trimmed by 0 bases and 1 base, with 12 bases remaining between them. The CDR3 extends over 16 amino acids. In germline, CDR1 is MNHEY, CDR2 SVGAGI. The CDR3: CASSYSNHPPQETQYF. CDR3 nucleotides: TGTGCCAGCAGTTACTCGAACCACCCCCCCCAAGAGACCCAGTACTTC.